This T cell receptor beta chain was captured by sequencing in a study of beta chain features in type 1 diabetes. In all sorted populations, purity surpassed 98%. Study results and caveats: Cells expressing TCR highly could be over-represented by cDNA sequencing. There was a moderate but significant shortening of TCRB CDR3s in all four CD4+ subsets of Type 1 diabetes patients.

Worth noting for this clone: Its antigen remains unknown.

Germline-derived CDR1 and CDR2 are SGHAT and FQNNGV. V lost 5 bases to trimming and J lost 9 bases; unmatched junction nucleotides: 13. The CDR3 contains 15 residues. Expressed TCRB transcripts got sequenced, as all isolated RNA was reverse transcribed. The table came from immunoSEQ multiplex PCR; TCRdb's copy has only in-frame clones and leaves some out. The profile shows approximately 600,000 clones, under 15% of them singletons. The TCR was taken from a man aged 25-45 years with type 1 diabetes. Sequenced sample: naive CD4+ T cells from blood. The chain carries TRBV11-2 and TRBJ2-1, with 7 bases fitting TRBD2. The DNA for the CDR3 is TGTGCCAGCAGCCAAATCCAGCGGGGATCCCCTGAGCAGTTCTTC. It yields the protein CASSQIQRGSPEQFF.